This T cell receptor (beta chain) stems from a study of CD8+CD57+ T cells in acquired aplastic anemia. About the study: Sorted CD4+ and CD8+ cells gave a mean 3.2 ug DNA, range roughly 0.2 to 27.4 ug. Healthy donor sequencing depth: 8.5 million to 10.8 million CD4+, some 12 million CD8+ reads. The study's findings and limits: The number of CD8+ CDR3 sequences shared by patients and controls was twenty-nine.

Genomic DNA was employed as the template in profiling TCR beta VDJ and CDR3. Using its own MiXCR run on the reads, TCRdb lists one record per CDR3 protein. The sample shows about 190,000 distinct CDR3 sequences, 54% of them seen only once. With respect to this clonotype: Its antigen is unidentified.

V was clipped by 0 bases and J by 5 bases, with 22 bases between them. CDR3 length: 18 residues. Germline V lookup: CDR1 SGDLS, CDR2 YYNGEE. The sample was sorted CD4+, CD8+, or CD8+CD57+ T cells (not recorded which) from PBMCs. The sequence was obtained from a human donor in good health, serving as a control. V and J are TRBV9 and TRBJ2-3; D may be TRBD1 or TRBD2 (6 bases each). The CDR3 protein is CASSVGPSGGGRGDTQYF. For the CDR3, the DNA is TGTGCCAGCAGCGTAGGACCGTCTGGAGGGGGGCGGGGAGATACGCAGTATTTT.